This is a list of T cell receptor beta chains from one sample in a study of vaccination and CD4 T cells after COVID-19. TCRdb reanalysed the PCR reads using MiXCR and keeps one entry per CDR3 protein. Seen here are over 10,000 distinct CDR3 sequences, roughly 56% observed once, and the top ten hold over 12%. Antigens for these TCRs are unknown. Sequencing used CD4+ T cells from blood, cultured in vitro. These receptors all come from a human donor who had recovered from COVID-19. CDR3s include the opening cysteine and the closing phenylalanine or tryptophan. The D gene is left open where the match is weak. The listing skips clone size in some rows; elsewhere it reads once, few, many or a size class.

v_gene: TRBV7-2; len: 14; abundance: -; j_gene: TRBJ2-7; d_gene: TRBD1; CDR3aa: CASLRDSNSYEQYF; CDR3nt: TGTGCCAGCCTCCGGGACAGCAACTCCTACGAGCAGTACTTC
v_gene: TRBV20-1; len: 14; abundance: -; j_gene: TRBJ2-1; d_gene: TRBD2; CDR3aa: CSASGLLAGVEQFF; CDR3nt: TGCAGTGCTAGCGGTCTCCTAGCGGGCGTCGAGCAGTTCTTC
v_gene: TRBV6-1; len: 15; abundance: -; j_gene: TRBJ2-1; d_gene: TRBD2; CDR3aa: CASRKAGRGDNEQFF; CDR3nt: TGTGCCAGCAGAAAAGCGGGGCGGGGTGACAATGAGCAGTTCTTC
v_gene: TRBV6-4; len: 14; abundance: -; j_gene: TRBJ2-2; d_gene: -; CDR3aa: CASSGTPGTGELFF; CDR3nt: TGTGCCAGCAGTGGAACCCCAGGGACCGGGGAGCTGTTTTTT
v_gene: TRBV6-1; len: 18; abundance: -; j_gene: TRBJ1-6; d_gene: -; CDR3aa: CASSEGWKVSSYNSPLHF; CDR3nt: TGTGCCAGCAGTGAAGGATGGAAAGTGAGCTCCTATAATTCACCCCTCCACTTT
v_gene: TRBV30; len: 16; abundance: few; j_gene: TRBJ1-1; d_gene: -; CDR3aa: CAWRGDTPWWDTEAFF; CDR3nt: TGTGCCTGGAGAGGGGACACTCCATGGTGGGACACTGAAGCTTTCTTT
v_gene: TRBV28; len: 16; abundance: -; j_gene: TRBJ1-5; d_gene: -; CDR3aa: CASSSHLQGFNQPQHF; CDR3nt: TGTGCCAGCAGTTCCCACCTACAGGGATTCAATCAGCCCCAGCATTTT
v_gene: TRBV19; len: 13; abundance: once; j_gene: TRBJ1-2; d_gene: -; CDR3aa: CASSIEGLRGYTF; CDR3nt: TGTGCCAGTAGTATCGAGGGTTTGCGTGGCTACACCTTC
v_gene: TRBV25-1; len: 12; abundance: -; j_gene: TRBJ1-6; d_gene: -; CDR3aa: CASRAGNSPLHF; CDR3nt: TGTGCCAGCAGGGCCGGTAATTCACCCCTCCACTTT
v_gene: TRBV5-4; len: 15; abundance: -; j_gene: TRBJ1-2; d_gene: TRBD1; CDR3aa: CASSVRDRGHFGYTF; CDR3nt: TGTGCCAGCAGCGTCCGGGACAGGGGGCATTTTGGCTACACCTTC
v_gene: TRBV6-5; len: 15; abundance: -; j_gene: TRBJ2-4; d_gene: -; CDR3aa: CASSYLADREGIQYF; CDR3nt: TGTGCCAGCAGTTACTTAGCTGACAGGGAGGGCATTCAGTACTTC
v_gene: TRBV28; len: 13; abundance: -; j_gene: TRBJ2-4; d_gene: -; CDR3aa: CASTRTPRNIQYF; CDR3nt: TGTGCCAGCACTAGAACGCCGAGGAACATTCAGTACTTC
v_gene: TRBV27; len: 14; abundance: few; j_gene: TRBJ2-4; d_gene: TRBD2; CDR3aa: CASSRGGGGNIQYF; CDR3nt: TGTGCCAGCAGTCGCGGGGGTGGGGGAAACATTCAGTACTTC
v_gene: TRBV19; len: 14; abundance: -; j_gene: TRBJ1-3; d_gene: -; CDR3aa: CASTWGGSGNTIYF; CDR3nt: TGTGCCAGTACCTGGGGGGGCTCTGGAAACACCATATATTTT
v_gene: TRBV4-1; len: 17; abundance: -; j_gene: TRBJ1-5; d_gene: -; CDR3aa: CASSQEGSRGSNQPQHF; CDR3nt: TGCGCCAGCAGCCAAGAGGGTTCGCGGGGTAGCAATCAGCCCCAGCATTTT
v_gene: TRBV19; len: 16; abundance: few; j_gene: TRBJ1-1; d_gene: TRBD1; CDR3aa: CASSRSPTGVNTEAFF; CDR3nt: TGTGCCAGTAGTAGGAGTCCGACAGGGGTGAACACTGAAGCTTTCTTT
v_gene: TRBV20-1; len: 15; abundance: -; j_gene: TRBJ2-7; d_gene: TRBD2; CDR3aa: CSARDPSSGSFEQYF; CDR3nt: TGCAGTGCTAGAGATCCGTCTAGCGGGAGTTTCGAGCAGTACTTC